Below, one TCR beta chain is given with its context. What it binds is not known. CDR1 is MNHEY and CDR2 is SMNVEV in the germline V gene (reference sequence). V shed 0 bases, J shed 2 bases, and the junction held 6 bases outside the gene matches. The CDR3 has 17 residues. Primers for the PCR totalled 60 Vbeta and 13 Jbeta. The table came from immunoSEQ multiplex PCR; TCRdb's copy has only in-frame clones and leaves some out. The sample includes 200,000 to 300,000 clones, about 83% of them seen just once. This record belongs to a study of cytomegalovirus exposure and HLA in healthy donors. Regarding the study as a whole: In a later analysis, TCR association rates varied by HLA locus: DRB1 most, HLA-C fewest. There were some public TCRs occurring in many donors, but most TCR sequences were rare. Trimming of TCR beta V- and J-genes showed a link, identified in a later analysis, to a missense DCLRE1C variant. Later on, analysis showed that most CMV-associated TCR beta chains appeared to be HLA-restricted.

This sequence was found in a woman aged 40 to 50 in good health and CMV-seropositive. Sequencing was performed on PBMCs. The genes are TRBV27 and TRBJ2-7, with 11 nucleotides matching TRBD2. CDR3 sequence (DNA): TGTGCCAGCAGTTTATCGCCCCCTAGCGGGAGGCCCTACGAGCAGTACTTC. Its protein is CASSLSPPSGRPYEQYF.